The rows below give T cell receptor beta chains drawn from one sample of a study of T-cell reconstitution after alpha-beta-depleted transplantation in children. TCRdb analysed the PCR reads with MiXCR anew, one entry per CDR3 protein. The repertoire holds around 200,000 distinct CDR3 sequences, with approximately 10% as singletons. Sequenced here: PBMCs, sampled before TCRalphabeta/CD19-depleted stem cell transplant. The receptors were sampled from a child under two years old with acute myeloid leukemia, due to receive a stem cell transplant. Both conserved end residues are trimmed from each CDR3. The D gene is left open where the match is weak.

d_gene,v_gene,j_gene,CDR3aa
TRBD1,TRBV9,TRBJ1-5,ASSGGQGGTQPQH
NA,TRBV20-1,TRBJ2-1,SAPTGSRGRFSSYNEQF
TRBD1,TRBV12-3/TRBV12-4,TRBJ1-6,ASSTTGGNSPLH
NA,TRBV13,TRBJ2-7,ASRRYRARDKYEQY
TRBD2,TRBV11-2,TRBJ2-1,ASSLDGLAGGMEEQF
TRBD1,TRBV12-3/TRBV12-4,TRBJ2-1,ASSFGQGSMREQF
NA,TRBV11-3,TRBJ1-1,ASSFLGQGNTEAF
TRBD1,TRBV5-1,TRBJ1-4,ASSAGQGRREKLF
TRBD2,TRBV3-1,TRBJ2-1,ATSQEGLAGRYNEQF
NA,TRBV28,TRBJ1-5,ASSLRGWGPSNQPQH
TRBD1,TRBV7-2,TRBJ2-5,ASSTRDRKTQY
TRBD1,TRBV9,TRBJ2-2,ASSVGQGNTGELF
NA,TRBV6-5,TRBJ2-7,ASSYERLSYEQY
NA,TRBV15,TRBJ2-3,ATSRGASTSTDTQY
NA,TRBV6-2/TRBV6-3,TRBJ1-5,ASREDRNQPQH
NA,TRBV28,TRBJ1-5,ASSFDRSWSNQPQH
TRBD1,TRBV29-1,TRBJ2-1,SVWGTVGNEQF
TRBD2,TRBV2,TRBJ2-1,ASSPPGLAQYNEQF
NA,TRBV7-2,TRBJ2-7,ASTKGGGGYEQY
NA,TRBV20-1,TRBJ1-1,SARGGVMGNTEAF
TRBD1,TRBV7-2,TRBJ1-1,ASSLLGTVANTEAF
NA,TRBV20-1,TRBJ1-5,SAGHYSNQPHH
TRBD2,TRBV12-3/TRBV12-4,TRBJ2-2,ASSLESSGKAGELF
NA,TRBV5-1,TRBJ1-1,ASSLGQGEAF
NA,TRBV29-1,TRBJ2-5,SGRITGEQETQY
NA,TRBV12-3/TRBV12-4,TRBJ2-5,ASSLGPGTQY
NA,TRBV24-1,TRBJ1-2,ATSERGRDGYT
NA,TRBV19,TRBJ2-1,ASSRGGFWSYNEQF
NA,TRBV19,TRBJ1-2,ASSTLGDTYRYT
TRBD2,TRBV12-3/TRBV12-4,TRBJ2-3,ASSYWPGTSGVSTDTQY
TRBD2,TRBV27,TRBJ2-1,ASTKLATVHNEQF
TRBD1,TRBV4-2,TRBJ2-7,ASSQDRDSSYEQY
NA,TRBV12-3/TRBV12-4,TRBJ2-7,ASSSIQGYEQY
NA,TRBV12-3/TRBV12-4,TRBJ1-4,ASKLPDGKLF
NA,TRBV5-4,TRBJ2-3,ASRRDRVDDTQY
TRBD1,TRBV18,TRBJ2-7,ASSSGQGYSYEQY
TRBD2,TRBV6-2/TRBV6-3,TRBJ2-1,ASSYKREATRSSYNEQF
TRBD1,TRBV24-1,TRBJ1-5,ATSGPTGAPNQPQH
NA,TRBV12-3/TRBV12-4,TRBJ2-7,ASSPQVDLYEQY
NA,TRBV18,TRBJ1-2,ASSPSQEVGYGYT
NA,TRBV5-1,TRBJ2-2,ASSALVTNGELF
NA,TRBV20-1,TRBJ2-1,SAKAARSSYNEQF
TRBD2,TRBV20-1,TRBJ2-7,SARFRLAGAYEQY
NA,TRBV4-2,TRBJ1-1,ASSQEILGANTEAF
TRBD2,TRBV7-3,TRBJ2-2,ASSLNGRAGQLF
NA,TRBV18,TRBJ2-5,ASSPKLGFQETQY
NA,TRBV12-3/TRBV12-4,TRBJ2-3,ASSLRGVSTDTQY
TRBD2,TRBV12-3/TRBV12-4,TRBJ2-3,ASNKLAGVGDTQY
NA,TRBV5-5,TRBJ2-7,ASSLYDGTYEQY
TRBD2,TRBV14,TRBJ2-1,ASSQMWTSGRNEQF
NA,TRBV5-1,TRBJ2-7,ASSSRPFGEQY